The 6 T cell receptor beta chains below were found in one sample sequenced in a study of blood T cell repertoires in COVID-19. Using immunoSEQ multiplex PCR, the repertoire was profiled, and TCRdb retains in-frame clones only, with some absent. Seen here are 110,000 or so clones, more than 65% observed once, and the top ten hold about 1.6%. Input material: peripheral blood. Source of these receptors: a man aged 50-59 years with acute or convalescent COVID-19.

This chain uses TRBV27 with TRBJ1-2; 8 bases align to TRBD1. The CDR3 is made up of 14 amino acids. Germline CDR1 and CDR2: MNHEY and SMNVEV (reference sequence). The V segment lost 5 bases and the J segment 2 bases; nucleotides outside the gene matches: 4. CDR3 region: CASSAGQGNYGYTF. CDR3 in DNA: TGTGCCAGCAGTGCTGGACAGGGAAACTATGGCTACACCTTC.

This clone turned up a few times. The chain uses TRBV12-3 or TRBV12-4 and TRBJ1-2; D might be TRBD1 (5 bases). There are 13 residues in the CDR3. V was cut by 3 bases and J by 4 bases, with 9 bases left in between. CDR3 region: CASSFQGLYGYTF. In DNA, the CDR3 is TGTGCCAGCAGTTTTCAGGGACTCTATGGCTACACCTTC.

The V and J genes are TRBV11-2 and TRBJ1-1, with unresolved D. The CDR3 has 14 amino acids. CDR1 SGHAT and CDR2 FQNNGV come from the germline V gene. Trimming shortened V by 5 bases and J by 1 base, and 11 bases separated the two germline ends. The CDR3 is CASSLGSRNTEAFF. Here the CDR3 DNA reads TGTGCCAGCAGCCTCGGGAGTCGGAACACTGAAGCTTTCTTT.

V and J are TRBV2 and TRBJ2-7, with TRBD2 matching 8 bases. CDR1 is SNHLY, CDR2 FYNNEI, per germline. The CDR3 sequence is 14 residues long. With V trimmed by 4 bases and J by 5 bases, 7 bases remained unmatched. CDR3 sequence reads: CASSVREGIHEQYV. DNA for the CDR3: TGTGCCAGCAGTGTCCGGGAGGGGATCCACGAGCAGTACGTC.

The chain employs TRBV2 and TRBJ1-6, with D tentatively TRBD1 (5 bases). The CDR3 is 15 amino acids. The V gene's germline CDR1 is SNHLY and CDR2 FYNNEI. The ends were cut back, 1 base at V and 10 bases at J, with 14 bases in the middle. This CDR3 reads CASSEEMGLRSPLHF. In DNA form, the CDR3 reads TGTGCCAGCAGTGAAGAAATGGGGCTGCGATCACCCCTCCACTTT. The full variable domain, in which reference TRBV2 and TRBJ1-6 provide the parts outside the CDR3, is EPEVTQTPSHQVTQMGQEVILRCVPISNHLYFYWYRQILGQKVEFLVSFYNNEISEKSEIFDDQFSVERPDGSNFTLKIRSTKLEDSAMYFCASSEEMGLRSPLHFGNGTRLTVT.

This clone was picked up one time. The chain couples TRBV9 to TRBJ1-3; unclear D gene. Per the germline V gene, CDR1 is SGDLS and CDR2 is YYNGEE. V lost 0 bases, J lost 1 base, and 11 bases lay in between. This CDR3 has 16 residues. In DNA, the CDR3 is TGTGCCAGCAGCGTAGGTGGGCTAACTTCTGGAAACACCATATATTTT. Amino acids: CASSVGGLTSGNTIYF.